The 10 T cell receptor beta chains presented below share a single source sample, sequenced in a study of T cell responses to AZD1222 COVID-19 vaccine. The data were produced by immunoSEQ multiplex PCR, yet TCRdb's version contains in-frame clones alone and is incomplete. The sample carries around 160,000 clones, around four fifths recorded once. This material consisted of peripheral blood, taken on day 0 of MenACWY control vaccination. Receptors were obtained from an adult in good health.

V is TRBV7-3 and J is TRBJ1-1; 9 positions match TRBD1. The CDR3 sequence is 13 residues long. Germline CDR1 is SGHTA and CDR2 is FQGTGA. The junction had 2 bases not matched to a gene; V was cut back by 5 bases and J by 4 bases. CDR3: CASSTTGGTEAFF. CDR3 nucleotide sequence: TGTGCCAGCAGCACGACAGGGGGCACTGAAGCTTTCTTT.

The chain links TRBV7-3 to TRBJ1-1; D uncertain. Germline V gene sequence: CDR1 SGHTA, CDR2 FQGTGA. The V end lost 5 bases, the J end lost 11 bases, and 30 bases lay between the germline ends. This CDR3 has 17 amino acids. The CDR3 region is CASSPPYVGRVLRAAFF. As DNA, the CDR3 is TGTGCCAGCAGCCCCCCCTATGTGGGTAGGGTACTAAGGGCTGCTTTCTTT.

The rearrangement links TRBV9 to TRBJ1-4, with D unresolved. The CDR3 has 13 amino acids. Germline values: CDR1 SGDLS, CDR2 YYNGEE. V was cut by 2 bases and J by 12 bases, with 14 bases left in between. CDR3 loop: CASSVDYTSELFF. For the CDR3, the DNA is TGTGCCAGCAGCGTGGACTACACCAGCGAACTGTTTTTT.

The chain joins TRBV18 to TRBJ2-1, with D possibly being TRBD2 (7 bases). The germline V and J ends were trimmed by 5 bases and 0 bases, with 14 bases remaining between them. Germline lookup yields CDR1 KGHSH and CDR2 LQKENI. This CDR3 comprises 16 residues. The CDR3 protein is CASSDRGGASYNEQFF. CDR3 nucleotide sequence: TGTGCCAGCTCAGATAGGGGGGGGGCCTCCTACAATGAGCAGTTCTTC.

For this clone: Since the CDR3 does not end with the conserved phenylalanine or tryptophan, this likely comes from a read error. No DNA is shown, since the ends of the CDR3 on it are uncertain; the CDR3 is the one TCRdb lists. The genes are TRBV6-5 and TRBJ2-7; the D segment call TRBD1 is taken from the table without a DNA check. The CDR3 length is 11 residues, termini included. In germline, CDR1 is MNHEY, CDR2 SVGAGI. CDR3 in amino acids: CASSSPGQPLI.

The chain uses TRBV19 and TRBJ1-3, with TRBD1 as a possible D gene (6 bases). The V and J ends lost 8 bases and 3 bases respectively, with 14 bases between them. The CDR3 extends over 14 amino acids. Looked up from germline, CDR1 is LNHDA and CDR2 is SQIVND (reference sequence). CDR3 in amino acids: CASAMGDNGNTIYF. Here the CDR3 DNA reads TGTGCCAGTGCGATGGGGGACAATGGAAACACCATATATTTT.

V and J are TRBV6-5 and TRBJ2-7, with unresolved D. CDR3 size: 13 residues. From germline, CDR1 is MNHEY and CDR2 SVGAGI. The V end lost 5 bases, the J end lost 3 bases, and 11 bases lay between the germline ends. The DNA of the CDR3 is TGTGCCAGCAGTAAGGGTTGGGGCTACGAGCAGTACGTC. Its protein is CASSKGWGYEQYV.

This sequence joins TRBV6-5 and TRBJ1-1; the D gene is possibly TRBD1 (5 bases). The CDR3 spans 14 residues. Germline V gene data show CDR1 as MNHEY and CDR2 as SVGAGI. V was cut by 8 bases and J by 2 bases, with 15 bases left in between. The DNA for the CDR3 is TGTGCCAGCGCCCCCGGGACCCAAAACACTGAAGCTTTCTTT. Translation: CASAPGTQNTEAFF.

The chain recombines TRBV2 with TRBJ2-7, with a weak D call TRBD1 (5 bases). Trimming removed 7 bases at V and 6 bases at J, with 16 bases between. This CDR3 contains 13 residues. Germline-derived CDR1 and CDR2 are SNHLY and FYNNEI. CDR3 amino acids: CASKVTGGLEQYV. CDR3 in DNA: TGTGCCAGCAAGGTTACAGGTGGGCTCGAGCAGTACGTC.

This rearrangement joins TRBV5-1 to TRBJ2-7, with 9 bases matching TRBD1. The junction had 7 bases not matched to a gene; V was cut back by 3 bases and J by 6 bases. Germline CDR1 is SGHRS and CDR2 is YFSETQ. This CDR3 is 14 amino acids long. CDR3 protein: CASSSGTGIREQYF. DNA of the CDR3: TGCGCCAGCAGCTCCGGGACAGGGATCCGCGAGCAGTACTTC. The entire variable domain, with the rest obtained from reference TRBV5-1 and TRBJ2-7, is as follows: KAGVTQTPRYLIKTRGQQVTLSCSPISGHRSVSWYQQTPGQGLQFLFEYFSETQRNKGNFPGRFSGRQFSNSRSEMNVSTLELGDSALYLCASSSGTGIREQYFGPGTRLTVT.